The clone carrying this T cell receptor beta chain came up once. Antigen: not known. TCRdb's copy holds only in-frame clones and misses some; the assay was immunoSEQ multiplex PCR. The sample yields about 41,000 clones, roughly nine tenths seen once. The entry originates in a study of a mutant IDH1 vaccine in newly diagnosed glioma. Study as a whole: The study started vaccination 4-6 weeks after radiotherapy alone, or with temozolomide cycles. Those enrolled had earlier been treated with radiotherapy, temozolomide, or both, mostly both.

Between the trimmed V and J ends, which lost 4 bases and 9 bases, there was a span of 14 bases. This CDR3 contains 13 residues. From germline, CDR1 is SGHDT and CDR2 YYEEEE. Time point given: week 35, safety follow-up. In every dose of vaccine, 300 ug of mutant IDH1 20-mer peptide was given alongside topical imiquimod. Donors had new IDH1-mutant astrocytomas of WHO grade 3 or 4 (ATRX-lost). Source: PBMCs, taken from a glioma patient whose treatment included an IDH1 peptide vaccine. The sequence derives from a man aged 35 to 55 with glioma. V and J are TRBV5-6 and TRBJ1-3, with D maybe TRBD1 (5 bases). The CDR3 protein is CASSPVGGSTIYF. In DNA form, the CDR3 reads TGTGCCAGCAGCCCGGTGGGGGGATCCACCATATATTTT.